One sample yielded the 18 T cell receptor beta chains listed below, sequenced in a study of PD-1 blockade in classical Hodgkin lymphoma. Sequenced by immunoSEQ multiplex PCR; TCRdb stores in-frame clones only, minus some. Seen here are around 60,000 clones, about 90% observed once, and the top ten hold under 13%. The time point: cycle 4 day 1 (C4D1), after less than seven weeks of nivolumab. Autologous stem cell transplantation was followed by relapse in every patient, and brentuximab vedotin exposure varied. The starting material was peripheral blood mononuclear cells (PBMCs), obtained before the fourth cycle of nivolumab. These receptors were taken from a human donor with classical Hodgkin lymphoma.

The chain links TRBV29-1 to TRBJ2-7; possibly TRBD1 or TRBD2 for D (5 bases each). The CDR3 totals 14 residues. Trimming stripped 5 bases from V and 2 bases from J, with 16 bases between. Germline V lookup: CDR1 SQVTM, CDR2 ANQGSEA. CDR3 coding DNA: TGCAGCGTTTTTTTGGGCAGGGAGCCCTACGAGCAGTACTTC. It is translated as CSVFLGREPYEQYF.

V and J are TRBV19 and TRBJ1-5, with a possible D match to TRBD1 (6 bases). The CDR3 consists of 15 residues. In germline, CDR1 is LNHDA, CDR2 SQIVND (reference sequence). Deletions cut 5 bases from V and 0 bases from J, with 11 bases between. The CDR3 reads CASSVDRFSNQPQHF. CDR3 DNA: TGTGCCAGTAGTGTCGACAGGTTTAGCAATCAGCCCCAGCATTTT.

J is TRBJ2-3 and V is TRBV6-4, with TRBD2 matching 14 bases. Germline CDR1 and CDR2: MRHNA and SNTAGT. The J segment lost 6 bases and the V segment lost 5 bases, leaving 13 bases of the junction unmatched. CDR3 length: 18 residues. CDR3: CASSLQSSTSGGADTQYF. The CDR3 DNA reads TGTGCCAGCAGTCTCCAATCCTCGACTAGCGGGGGGGCGGATACGCAGTATTTT.

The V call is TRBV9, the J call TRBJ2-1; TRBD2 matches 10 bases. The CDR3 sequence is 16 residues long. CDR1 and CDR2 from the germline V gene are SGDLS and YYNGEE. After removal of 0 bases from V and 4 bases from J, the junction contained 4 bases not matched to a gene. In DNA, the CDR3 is TGTGCCAGCAGCGTAGGCCTAGCGGGGGCGTACAATGAGCAGTTCTTC. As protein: CASSVGLAGAYNEQFF.

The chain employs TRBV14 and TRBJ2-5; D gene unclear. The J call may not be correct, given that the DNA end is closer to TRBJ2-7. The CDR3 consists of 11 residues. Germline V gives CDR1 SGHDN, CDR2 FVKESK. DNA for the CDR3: TGTGCCAGCAGCCAAGAATACGAGCAGTACTTC. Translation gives CASSQEYEQYF.

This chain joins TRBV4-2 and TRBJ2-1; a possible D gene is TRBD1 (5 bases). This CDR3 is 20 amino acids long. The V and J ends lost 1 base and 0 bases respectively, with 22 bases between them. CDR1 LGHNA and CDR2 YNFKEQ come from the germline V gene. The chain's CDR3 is CASSQGRWQGKPSSYNEQFF. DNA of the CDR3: TGTGCCAGCAGCCAAGGCCGATGGCAGGGTAAGCCTAGCTCCTACAATGAGCAGTTCTTC.

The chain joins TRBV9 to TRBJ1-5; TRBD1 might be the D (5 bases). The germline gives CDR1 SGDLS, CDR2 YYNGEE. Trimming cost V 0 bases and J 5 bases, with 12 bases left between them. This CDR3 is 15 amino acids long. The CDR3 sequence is CASSVAGDLHQPQHF. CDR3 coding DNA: TGTGCCAGCAGCGTAGCTGGGGACCTCCATCAGCCCCAGCATTTT.

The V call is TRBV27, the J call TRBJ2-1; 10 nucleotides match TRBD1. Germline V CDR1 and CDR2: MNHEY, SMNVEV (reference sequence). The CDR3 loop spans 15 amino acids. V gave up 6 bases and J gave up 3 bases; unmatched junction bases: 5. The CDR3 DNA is TGTGCCAGCAGCGCCGGACAGGGGGACTACAATGAGCAGTTCTTC. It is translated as CASSAGQGDYNEQFF.

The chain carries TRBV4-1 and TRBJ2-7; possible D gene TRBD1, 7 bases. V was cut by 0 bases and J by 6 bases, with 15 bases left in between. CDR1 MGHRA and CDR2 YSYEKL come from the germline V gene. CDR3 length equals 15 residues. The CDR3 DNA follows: TGCGCCAGCAGCCAAGAGGAATACAGGGGAGGCGAGCAGTACTTC. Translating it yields CASSQEEYRGGEQYF.

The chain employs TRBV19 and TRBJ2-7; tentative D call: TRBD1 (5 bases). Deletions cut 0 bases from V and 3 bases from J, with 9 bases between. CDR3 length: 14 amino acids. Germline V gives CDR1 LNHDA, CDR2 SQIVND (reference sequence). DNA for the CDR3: TGTGCCAGTAGTATAGATCGACAGCACTACGAGCAGTACTTC. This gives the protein CASSIDRQHYEQYF.

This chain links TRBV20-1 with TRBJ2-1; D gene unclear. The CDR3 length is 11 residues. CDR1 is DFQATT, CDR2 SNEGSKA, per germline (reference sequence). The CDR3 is CSAQWVNEQFF. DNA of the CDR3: TGCAGCGCCCAATGGGTCAATGAGCAGTTCTTC.

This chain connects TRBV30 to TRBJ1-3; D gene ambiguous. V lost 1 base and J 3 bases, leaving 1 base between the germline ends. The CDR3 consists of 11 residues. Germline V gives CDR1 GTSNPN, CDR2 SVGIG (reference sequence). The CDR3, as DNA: TGTGCCTGGAGTGATGGAAACACCATATATTTT. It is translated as CAWSDGNTIYF.

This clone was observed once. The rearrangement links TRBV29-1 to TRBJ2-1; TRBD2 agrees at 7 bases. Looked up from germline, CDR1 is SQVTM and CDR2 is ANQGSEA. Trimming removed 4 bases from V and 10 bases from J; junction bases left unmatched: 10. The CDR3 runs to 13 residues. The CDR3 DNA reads TGCAGCGTTGGCACGGGACTAATGAGGGAGCAGTTCTTC. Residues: CSVGTGLMREQFF.

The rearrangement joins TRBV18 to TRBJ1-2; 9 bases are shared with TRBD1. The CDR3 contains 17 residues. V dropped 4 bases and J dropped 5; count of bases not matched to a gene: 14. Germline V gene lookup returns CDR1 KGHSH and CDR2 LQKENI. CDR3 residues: CASSLHRPDRGRYGYTF. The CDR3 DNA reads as TGTGCCAGCTCACTCCACCGCCCGGACAGGGGAAGATATGGCTACACCTTC.

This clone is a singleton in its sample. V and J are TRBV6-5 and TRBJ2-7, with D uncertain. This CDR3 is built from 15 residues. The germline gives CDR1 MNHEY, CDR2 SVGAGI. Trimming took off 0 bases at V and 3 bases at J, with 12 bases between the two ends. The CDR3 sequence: CASSYSSIQNYEQYF. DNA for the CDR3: TGTGCCAGCAGTTACTCGAGTATACAGAACTACGAGCAGTACTTC.

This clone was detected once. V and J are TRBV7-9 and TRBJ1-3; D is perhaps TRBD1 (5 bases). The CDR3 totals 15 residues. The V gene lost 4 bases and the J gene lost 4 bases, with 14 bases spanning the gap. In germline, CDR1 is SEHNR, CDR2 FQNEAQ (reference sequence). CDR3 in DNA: TGTGCCAGCAGCTCGGGGCTAGGCACGGGAAACACCATATATTTT. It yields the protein CASSSGLGTGNTIYF.

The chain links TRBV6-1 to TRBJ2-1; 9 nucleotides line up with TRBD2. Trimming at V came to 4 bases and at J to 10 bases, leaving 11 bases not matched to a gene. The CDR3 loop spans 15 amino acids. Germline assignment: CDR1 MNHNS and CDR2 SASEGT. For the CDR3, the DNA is TGTGCCAGCAGTGTAGGTGATAGCGGGGGTAACGAGCAGTTCTTC. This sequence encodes CASSVGDSGGNEQFF.

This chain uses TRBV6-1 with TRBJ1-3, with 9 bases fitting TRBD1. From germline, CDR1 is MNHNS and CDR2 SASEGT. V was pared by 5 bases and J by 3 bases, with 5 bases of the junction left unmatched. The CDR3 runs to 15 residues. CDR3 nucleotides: TGTGCCAGCAGTAGGACAGGGGAGGATGGAAACACCATATATTTT. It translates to CASSRTGEDGNTIYF.